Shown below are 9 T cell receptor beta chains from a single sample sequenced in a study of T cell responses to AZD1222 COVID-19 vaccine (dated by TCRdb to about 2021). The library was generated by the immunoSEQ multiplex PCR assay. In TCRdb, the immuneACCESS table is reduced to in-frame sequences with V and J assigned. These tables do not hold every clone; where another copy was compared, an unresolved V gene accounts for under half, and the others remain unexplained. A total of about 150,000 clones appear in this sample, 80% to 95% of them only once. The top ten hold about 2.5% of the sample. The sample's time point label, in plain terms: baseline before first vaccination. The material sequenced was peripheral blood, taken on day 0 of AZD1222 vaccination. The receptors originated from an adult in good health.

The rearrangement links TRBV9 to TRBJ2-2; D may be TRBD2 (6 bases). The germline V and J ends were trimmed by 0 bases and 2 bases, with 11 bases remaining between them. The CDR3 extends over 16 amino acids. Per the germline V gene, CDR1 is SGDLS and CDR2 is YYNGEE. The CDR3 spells CASSVAGGGNTGELFF. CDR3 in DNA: TGTGCCAGCAGCGTAGCTGGGGGAGGAAACACCGGGGAGCTGTTTTTT.

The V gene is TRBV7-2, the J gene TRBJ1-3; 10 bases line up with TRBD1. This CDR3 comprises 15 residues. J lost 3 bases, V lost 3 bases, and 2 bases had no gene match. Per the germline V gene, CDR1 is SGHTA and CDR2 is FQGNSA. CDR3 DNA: TGTGCCAGCAGCTTGACAGGGGGCAGTGGAAACACCATATATTTT. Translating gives CASSLTGGSGNTIYF.

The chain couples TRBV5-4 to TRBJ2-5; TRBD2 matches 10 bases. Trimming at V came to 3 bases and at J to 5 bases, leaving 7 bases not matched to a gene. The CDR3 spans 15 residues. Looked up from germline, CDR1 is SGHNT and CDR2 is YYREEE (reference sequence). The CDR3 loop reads CASSSRAGGGETQYF. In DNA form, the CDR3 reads TGTGCCAGCAGCTCACGAGCGGGAGGGGGGGAGACCCAGTACTTC.

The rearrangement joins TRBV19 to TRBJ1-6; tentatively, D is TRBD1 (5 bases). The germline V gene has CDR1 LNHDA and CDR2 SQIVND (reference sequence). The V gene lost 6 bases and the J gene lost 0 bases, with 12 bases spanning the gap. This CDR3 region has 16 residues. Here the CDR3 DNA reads TGTGCCAGTAGAGGAGGGGATTACTCCTATAATTCACCCCTCCACTTT. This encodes CASRGGDYSYNSPLHF.

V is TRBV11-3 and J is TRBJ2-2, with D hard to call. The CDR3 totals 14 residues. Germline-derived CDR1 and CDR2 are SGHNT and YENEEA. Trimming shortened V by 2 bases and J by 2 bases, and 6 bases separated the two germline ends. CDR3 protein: CASSLQVNTGELFF. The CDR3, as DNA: TGTGCCAGCAGCTTACAGGTTAACACCGGGGAGCTGTTTTTT.

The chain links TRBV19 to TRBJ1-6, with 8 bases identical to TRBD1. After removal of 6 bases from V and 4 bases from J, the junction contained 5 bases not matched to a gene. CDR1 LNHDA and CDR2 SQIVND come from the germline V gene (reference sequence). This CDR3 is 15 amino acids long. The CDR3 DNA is TGTGCCAGTAGCCGGACAGGGATTTATAATTCACCCCTCCACTTT. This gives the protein CASSRTGIYNSPLHF.

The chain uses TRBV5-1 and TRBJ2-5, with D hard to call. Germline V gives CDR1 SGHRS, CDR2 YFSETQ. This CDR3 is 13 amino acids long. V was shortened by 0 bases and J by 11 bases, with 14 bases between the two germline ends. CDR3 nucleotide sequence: TGCGCCAGCAGCTTGGAGGTCCAGGAACCTCAGTACTTC. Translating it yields CASSLEVQEPQYF.

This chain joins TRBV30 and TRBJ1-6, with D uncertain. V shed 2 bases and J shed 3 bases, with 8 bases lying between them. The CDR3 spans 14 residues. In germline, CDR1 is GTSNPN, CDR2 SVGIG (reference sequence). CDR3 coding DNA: TGTGCCTGGAGTAGCAGGAGCTATAATTCACCCCTCCACTTT. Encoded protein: CAWSSRSYNSPLHF.

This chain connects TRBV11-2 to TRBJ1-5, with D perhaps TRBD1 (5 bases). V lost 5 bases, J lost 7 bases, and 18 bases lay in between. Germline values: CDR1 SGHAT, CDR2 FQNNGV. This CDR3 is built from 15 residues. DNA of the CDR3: TGTGCCAGCAGCCTTGGGGGGAGGCGAAGGCAGCCCCAGCATTTT. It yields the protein CASSLGGRRRQPQHF.